These 23 T cell receptor beta chains were all obtained from the same sample, sequenced in a study of cytomegalovirus exposure and HLA in healthy donors. Primers for the PCR totalled 60 Vbeta and 13 Jbeta. Assay used: immunoSEQ multiplex PCR; TCRdb lists only in-frame clones, some missing. The sample has around 180,000 clones, around 68% seen once. Sequenced: PBMCs. Receptors were obtained from a girl aged 5-17 years in good health and CMV-seronegative.

This clone is a singleton in its sample. This sequence joins TRBV29-1 and TRBJ2-1; possible D gene TRBD1, 6 bases. The CDR3 has 16 residues. The germline V gene encodes CDR1 SQVTM and CDR2 ANQGSEA. The V end lost 7 bases, the J end lost 3 bases, and 22 bases lay between the germline ends. This CDR3 is CSAQGMGTHHYNEQFF. The CDR3 nucleotides are TGCAGCGCACAGGGAATGGGGACACATCACTACAATGAGCAGTTCTTC.

This chain joins TRBV6-5 and TRBJ1-5, with a weak D call TRBD1 (5 bases). Deletions cut 5 bases from V and 2 bases from J, with 10 bases between. Looked up from germline, CDR1 is MNHEY and CDR2 is SVGAGI. This CDR3 is built from 14 residues. The CDR3 loop reads CASSAGWGNQPQHF. In nucleotides, the CDR3 is TGTGCCAGCAGTGCAGGGTGGGGCAATCAGCCCCAGCATTTT.

V and J are TRBV7-9 and TRBJ1-5; D remains ambiguous. Per the germline V gene, CDR1 is SEHNR and CDR2 is FQNEAQ (reference sequence). The CDR3 has 14 residues. V lost 1 base to trimming and J lost 4 bases, with 8 bases between them. The CDR3 here is CASSLVEGNQPQHF. The DNA of the CDR3 is TGTGCCAGCAGCTTAGTGGAGGGAAATCAGCCCCAGCATTTT.

The V gene is TRBV28, the J gene TRBJ2-1; D perhaps matches TRBD1 (5 bases). Trimming pared 3 bases from V and 4 bases from J, leaving 16 bases between. CDR3 length equals 16 residues. Germline loops: CDR1 MDHEN, CDR2 SYDVKM. This CDR3 is CASSLTGGGAYNEQFF. In DNA form, the CDR3 reads TGTGCCAGCAGTTTGACTGGTGGTGGGGCATACAATGAGCAGTTCTTC.

This clone came up a few times. The rearrangement links TRBV4-1 to TRBJ2-7; TRBD2 matches at 8 bases. Germline V gene sequence: CDR1 MGHRA, CDR2 YSYEKL. V dropped 2 bases and J dropped 0; count of bases not matched to a gene: 3. The CDR3 consists of 15 residues. The CDR3 loop reads CASSQSGGGSYEQYF. The CDR3 DNA is TGCGCCAGCAGCCAATCGGGGGGGGGCTCCTACGAGCAGTACTTC.

Only a few counts were recorded for this clone. V usage is TRBV2 and J usage is TRBJ2-2, with 10 bases lining up with TRBD2. Trimming at V came to 11 bases and at J to 6 bases, leaving 9 bases not matched to a gene. Germline CDR1 and CDR2: SNHLY and FYNNEI. The CDR3 sequence is 14 residues long. The CDR3 protein is CAGQRGGSAGELFF. As DNA, the CDR3 is TGTGCCGGACAGCGGGGGGGCTCGGCCGGGGAGCTGTTTTTT. Full variable domain (rest looked up from reference TRBV2 and TRBJ2-2): EPEVTQTPSHQVTQMGQEVILRCVPISNHLYFYWYRQILGQKVEFLVSFYNNEISEKSEIFDDQFSVERPDGSNFTLKIRSTKLEDSAMYFCAGQRGGSAGELFFGEGSRLTVL.

This clone has just a few counts. The chain recombines TRBV6-1 with TRBJ2-7; 12 bases align to TRBD1. This CDR3 is 14 amino acids long. The junction had 4 bases not matched to a gene; V was cut back by 5 bases and J by 5 bases. The germline V gene encodes CDR1 MNHNS and CDR2 SASEGT. CDR3 nucleotide sequence: TGTGCCAGCAGTTCCGGGACAGGGGGCCACGAGCAGTACTTC. Its translation: CASSSGTGGHEQYF.

This clone appeared once. The chain joins TRBV7-9 to TRBJ2-5; D may be TRBD1 (6 bases). Trimming shortened V by 5 bases and J by 1 base, and 14 bases separated the two germline ends. The CDR3 is made up of 15 amino acids. CDR1 and CDR2 from the germline V gene are SEHNR and FQNEAQ (reference sequence). The CDR3 here is CASSPDRLSQETQYF. In DNA, the CDR3 is TGTGCCAGCAGCCCAGACAGGTTATCCCAAGAGACCCAGTACTTC.

The genes are TRBV30 and TRBJ1-1; 7 nucleotides align to TRBD1. There are 12 residues in the CDR3. With 5 bases clipped from V and 0 bases from J, the junction kept 0 bases outside the gene matches. In germline, CDR1 is GTSNPN, CDR2 SVGIG (reference sequence). CDR3 sequence: CAWDRVNTEAFF. The CDR3 nucleotides read TGTGCCTGGGACAGGGTGAACACTGAAGCTTTCTTT.

This clone has more than one count but fewer than ten. The V and J genes are TRBV7-9 and TRBJ2-1; 14 bases align to TRBD2. CDR1 SEHNR and CDR2 FQNEAQ come from the germline V gene (reference sequence). The CDR3 loop spans 16 amino acids. With V trimmed by 5 bases and J by 4 bases, 4 bases remained unmatched. The CDR3 loop reads CASSQTSGGGYNEQFF. CDR3 nucleotide sequence: TGTGCCAGCAGCCAGACTAGCGGGGGGGGGTACAATGAGCAGTTCTTC.

The V and J genes are TRBV5-4 and TRBJ1-4; 8 nucleotides match TRBD1. The V gene end was trimmed by 2 bases and the J gene end by 6 bases; junction bases not matched to a gene: 3. The V gene's germline CDR1 is SGHNT and CDR2 YYREEE (reference sequence). CDR3 size: 14 residues. The CDR3 region has the DNA TGTGCCAGCAGCTTACAGGGGGTCCATGAAAAACTGTTTTTT. It encodes CASSLQGVHEKLFF.

The rearrangement links TRBV28 to TRBJ2-1; 10 positions match TRBD1. V was pared by 6 bases and J by 5 bases, with 7 bases of the junction left unmatched. The CDR3 has 15 amino acids. The V gene's germline CDR1 is MDHEN and CDR2 SYDVKM. The CDR3 loop reads CASRTGGAQDNEQFF. The CDR3 DNA follows: TGTGCCAGCAGGACAGGGGGCGCGCAAGACAATGAGCAGTTCTTC.

The chain carries TRBV5-6 and TRBJ1-3, with a possible D match to TRBD1 (5 bases). Germline V gives CDR1 SGHDT, CDR2 YYEEEE. This CDR3 has 15 amino acids. V shed 6 bases and J shed 2 bases, with 15 bases lying between them. CDR3: CASNLGGEPGNTIYF. In DNA form, the CDR3 reads TGTGCCAGCAATCTGGGAGGGGAACCTGGAAACACCATATATTTT.

The genes are TRBV10-3 and TRBJ1-5, with D possibly matching TRBD1 (5 bases). V lost 0 bases and J lost 11, with 11 bases in between. The CDR3 is 13 residues long. Per germline, CDR1 ENHRY and CDR2 SYGVKD. The CDR3 protein is CAISESGEGAQHF. CDR3 coding DNA: TGTGCCATCAGTGAGTCAGGGGAAGGGGCCCAGCATTTT.

The rearrangement links TRBV5-4 to TRBJ1-5; 7 nucleotides match TRBD1. Trimming at V came to 3 bases and at J to 0 bases, leaving 0 bases not matched to a gene. The CDR3 spans 14 residues. Germline values: CDR1 SGHNT, CDR2 YYREEE (reference sequence). The CDR3 region has the DNA TGTGCCAGCAGCTACAGGGGTAGCAATCAGCCCCAGCATTTT. Its translation: CASSYRGSNQPQHF.

The V call is TRBV7-3, the J call TRBJ2-7, with 8 nucleotides matching TRBD1. The trim removed 1 base at V and 1 base at J, leaving 3 bases unmatched. Germline V gene sequence: CDR1 SGHTA, CDR2 FQGTGA. This CDR3 is built from 15 residues. The CDR3 here is CASSLKGTGSYEQYF. In DNA form, the CDR3 reads TGTGCCAGCAGCTTAAAGGGGACAGGATCCTACGAGCAGTACTTC.

V gene TRBV29-1 combines with J gene TRBJ2-7, with 10 bases identical to TRBD1. The CDR3 runs to 16 residues. The germline CDR1 and CDR2 sequences are SQVTM and ANQGSEA. J was trimmed by 2 bases and V by 5 bases; bases with no gene match: 12. Here the CDR3 DNA reads TGCAGCGTTATGGGACCGGGACAGGGGATCCCCTACGAGCAGTACTTC. Translated, it gives CSVMGPGQGIPYEQYF.

The rearrangement uses TRBV6-5 and TRBJ1-6, with 11 bases fitting TRBD1. The germline gives CDR1 MNHEY, CDR2 SVGAGI. The trim removed 5 bases at V and 6 bases at J, leaving 3 bases unmatched. The length of the CDR3 is 15 residues. Here the CDR3 DNA reads TGTGCCAGCAGTGTGGGGACAGGGGGTAATTCACCCCTCCACTTT. Translation gives CASSVGTGGNSPLHF.

This chain uses TRBV9 with TRBJ1-1, with no clear D. The V gene's germline CDR1 is SGDLS and CDR2 YYNGEE. Trimming shortened V by 0 bases and J by 1 base, and 4 bases separated the two germline ends. The length of the CDR3 is 13 residues. CDR3 nucleotides: TGTGCCAGCAGCGTAGGCAGGAACACTGAAGCTTTCTTT. Translated, it gives CASSVGRNTEAFF.

The rearrangement links TRBV19 to TRBJ2-7; TRBD1 is a possible D gene (5 bases). The CDR3 length is 13 residues. The germline CDR1 and CDR2 sequences are LNHDA and SQIVND (reference sequence). V dropped 5 bases and J dropped 2 bases, with 10 bases sitting between them. CDR3 nucleotides: TGTGCCAGTAGTGAGGACACTCCCTACGAGCAGTACTTC. Translated: CASSEDTPYEQYF.

This clone was seen once. This chain links TRBV6-1 with TRBJ1-2, with unresolved D. The CDR3 runs to 13 residues. Germline V gives CDR1 MNHNS, CDR2 SASEGT. Trimming left V 7 bases short and J 4 bases short, with 13 bases between. The CDR3 DNA sequence: TGTGCCAGCACGGCAAGAGGGATCTATGGCTACACCTTC. This codes for CASTARGIYGYTF.

The chain links TRBV27 to TRBJ1-1, with a tentative D call TRBD1 (5 bases). The germline V and J ends were trimmed by 6 bases and 4 bases, with 15 bases remaining between them. The length of the CDR3 is 14 residues. In germline, CDR1 is MNHEY, CDR2 SMNVEV (reference sequence). The CDR3 reads CASRNPRVPTEAFF. CDR3 bases: TGTGCCAGCAGAAACCCCAGGGTCCCCACTGAAGCTTTCTTT.

This chain links TRBV4-1 with TRBJ2-5, with 11 bases matching TRBD2. CDR1 is MGHRA, CDR2 YSYEKL, per germline. The CDR3 length is 16 residues. V lost 1 base and J lost 5; bases outside the gene matches: 6. The CDR3 region has the DNA TGCGCCAGCAGCCAAGCTAGCGGGGGGCCTGTGGAGACCCAGTACTTC. Amino acids: CASSQASGGPVETQYF.